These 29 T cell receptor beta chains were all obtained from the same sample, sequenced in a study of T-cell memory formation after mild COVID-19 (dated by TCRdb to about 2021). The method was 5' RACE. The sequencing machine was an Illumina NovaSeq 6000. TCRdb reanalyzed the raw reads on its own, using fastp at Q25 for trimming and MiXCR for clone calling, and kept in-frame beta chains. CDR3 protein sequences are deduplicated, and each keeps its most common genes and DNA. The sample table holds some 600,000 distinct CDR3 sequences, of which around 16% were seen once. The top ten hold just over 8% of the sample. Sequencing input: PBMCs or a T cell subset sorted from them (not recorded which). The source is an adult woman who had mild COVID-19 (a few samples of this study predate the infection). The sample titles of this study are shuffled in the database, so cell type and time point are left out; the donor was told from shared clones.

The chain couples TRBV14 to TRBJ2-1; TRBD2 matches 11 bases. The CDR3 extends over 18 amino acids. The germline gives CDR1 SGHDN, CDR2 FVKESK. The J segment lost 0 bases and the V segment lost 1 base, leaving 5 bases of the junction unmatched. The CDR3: CASSQGPSGGLSYNEQFF. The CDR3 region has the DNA TGTGCCAGCAGCCAAGGTCCTAGCGGGGGGCTCTCCTACAATGAGCAGTTCTTC.

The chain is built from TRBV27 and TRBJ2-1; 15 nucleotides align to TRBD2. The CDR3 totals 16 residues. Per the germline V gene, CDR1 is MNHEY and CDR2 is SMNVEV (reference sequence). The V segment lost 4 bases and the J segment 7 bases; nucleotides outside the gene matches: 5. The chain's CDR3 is CASSSGLAGGGNEQFF. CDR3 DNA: TGTGCCAGCAGTTCCGGACTAGCGGGAGGGGGGAATGAGCAGTTCTTC.

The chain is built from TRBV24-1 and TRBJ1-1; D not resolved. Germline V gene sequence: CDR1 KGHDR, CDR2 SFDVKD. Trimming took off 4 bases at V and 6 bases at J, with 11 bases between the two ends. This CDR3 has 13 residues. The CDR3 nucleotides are TGTGCCACCAGTGACCTGCGGACGGCTGAAGCTTTCTTT. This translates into CATSDLRTAEAFF.

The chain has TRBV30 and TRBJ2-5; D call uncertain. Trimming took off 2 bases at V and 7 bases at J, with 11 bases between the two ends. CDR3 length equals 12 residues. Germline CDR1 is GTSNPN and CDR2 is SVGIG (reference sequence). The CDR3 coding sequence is TGTGCCTGGAGTTACATACTTATGACCCAGTACTTC. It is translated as CAWSYILMTQYF. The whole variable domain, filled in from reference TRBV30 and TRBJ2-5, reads SQTIHQWPATLVQPVGSPLSLECTVEGTSNPNLYWYRQAAGRGLQLLFYSVGIGQISSEVPQNLSASRPQDRQFILSSKKLLLSDSGFYLCAWSYILMTQYFGPGTRLLVL.

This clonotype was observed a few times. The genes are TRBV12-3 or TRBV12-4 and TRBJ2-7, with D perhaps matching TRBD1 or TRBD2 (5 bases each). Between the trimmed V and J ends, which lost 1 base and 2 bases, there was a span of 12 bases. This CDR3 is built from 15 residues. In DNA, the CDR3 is TGTGCCAGCAGTTTAGTAGGGGAGTATCCCTACGAGCAGTACTTC. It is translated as CASSLVGEYPYEQYF.

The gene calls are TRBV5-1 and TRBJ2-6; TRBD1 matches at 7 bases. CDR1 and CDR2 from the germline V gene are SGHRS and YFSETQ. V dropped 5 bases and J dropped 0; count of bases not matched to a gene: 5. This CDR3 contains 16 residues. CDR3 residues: CASRGQPLSGANVLTF. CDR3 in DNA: TGCGCCAGCAGGGGACAGCCCCTCTCTGGGGCCAACGTCCTGACTTTC.

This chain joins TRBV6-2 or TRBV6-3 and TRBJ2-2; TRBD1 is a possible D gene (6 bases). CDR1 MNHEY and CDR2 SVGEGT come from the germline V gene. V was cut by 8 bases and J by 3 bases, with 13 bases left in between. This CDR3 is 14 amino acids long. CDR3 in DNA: TGTGCCAGCGCACAAGGGGGAGACACCGGGGAGCTGTTTTTT. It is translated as CASAQGGDTGELFF.

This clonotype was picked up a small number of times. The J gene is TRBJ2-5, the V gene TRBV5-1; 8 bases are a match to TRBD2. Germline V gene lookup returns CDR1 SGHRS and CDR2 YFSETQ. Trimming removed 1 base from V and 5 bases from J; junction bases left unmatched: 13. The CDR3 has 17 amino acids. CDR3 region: CASSLSVGGAFGETQYF. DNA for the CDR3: TGCGCCAGCAGCTTGTCTGTCGGGGGGGCCTTTGGTGAGACCCAGTACTTC.

CDR3 bases: TGTGCCAGCTCCCGACTAGCGGGAGGGCGGGAGGAGCAGTTCTTC. It is translated as CASSRLAGGREEQFF. The chain has TRBV7-6 and TRBJ2-1; 14 bases map to TRBD2. The CDR3 length is 15 residues. Looked up from germline, CDR1 is SGHVS and CDR2 is FNYEAQ. After removal of 8 bases from V and 10 bases from J, the junction contained 10 bases not matched to a gene.

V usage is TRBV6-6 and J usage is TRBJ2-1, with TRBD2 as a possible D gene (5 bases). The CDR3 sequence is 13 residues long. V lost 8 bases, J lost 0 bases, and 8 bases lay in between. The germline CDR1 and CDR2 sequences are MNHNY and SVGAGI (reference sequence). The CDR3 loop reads CASGLSSYNEQFF. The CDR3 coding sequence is TGTGCCAGCGGACTTAGCTCCTACAATGAGCAGTTCTTC.

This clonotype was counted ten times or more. CDR3 nucleotide sequence: TGTGCCAGCAGCCACTCTGGCCCGACAGTCGAGCAGTACTTC. Encoded protein: CASSHSGPTVEQYF. The chain uses TRBV3-1 and TRBJ2-7; D might be TRBD1 (5 bases). Germline CDR1 is LGHDT and CDR2 is YNNKEL (reference sequence). V was pared by 3 bases and J by 6 bases, with 15 bases between. This CDR3 is built from 14 residues.

The DNA for the CDR3 is TGTGCCACCAGTGAAGTAGGGCTCGCAAAGGGCTACACCTTC. Protein sequence: CATSEVGLAKGYTF. The rearrangement uses TRBV24-1 and TRBJ1-2; no firm D call. With 4 bases removed from V and 8 bases from J, the gap between germline ends came to 16 bases. The germline V gene has CDR1 KGHDR and CDR2 SFDVKD. The CDR3 spans 14 residues.

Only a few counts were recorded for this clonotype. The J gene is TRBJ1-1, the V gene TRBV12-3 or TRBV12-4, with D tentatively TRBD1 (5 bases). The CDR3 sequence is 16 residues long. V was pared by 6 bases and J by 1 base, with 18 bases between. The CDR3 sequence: CASSPLPGVENTEAFF. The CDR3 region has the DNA TGTGCCAGCAGCCCCCTCCCGGGGGTGGAGAACACTGAAGCTTTCTTT.

Here the CDR3 DNA reads TGTGCCAGCAGGCGCCCCCGGGACAGGGACAGTGGCTACACCTTC. This encodes CASRRPRDRDSGYTF. This chain connects TRBV27 to TRBJ1-2; 9 bases line up with TRBD1. V shed 6 bases, J shed 7 bases, and the junction held 12 bases outside the gene matches. This CDR3 has 15 amino acids. Germline CDR1 reads MNHEY; CDR2 reads SMNVEV (reference sequence).

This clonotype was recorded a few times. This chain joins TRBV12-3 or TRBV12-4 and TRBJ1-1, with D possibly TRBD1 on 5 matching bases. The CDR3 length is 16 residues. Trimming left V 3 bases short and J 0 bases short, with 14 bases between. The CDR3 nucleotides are TGTGCCAGCAGTTTGGGGGTTGTGGGCGTGAACACTGAAGCTTTCTTT. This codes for CASSLGVVGVNTEAFF.

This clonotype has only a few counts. The CDR3 region is CASKRDQSYNEQFF. As DNA, the CDR3 is TGTGCCAGTAAGCGGGACCAATCCTACAATGAGCAGTTCTTC. The chain combines TRBV7-9 with TRBJ2-1, with 7 bases aligning to TRBD2. This CDR3 is 14 amino acids long. V lost 9 bases and J lost 1; bases outside the gene matches: 6. The germline gives CDR1 SEHNR, CDR2 FQNEAQ (reference sequence).

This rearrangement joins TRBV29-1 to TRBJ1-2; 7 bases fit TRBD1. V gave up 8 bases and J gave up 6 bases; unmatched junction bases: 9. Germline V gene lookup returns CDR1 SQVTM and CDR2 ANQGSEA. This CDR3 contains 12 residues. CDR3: CSFLTGRDGYTF. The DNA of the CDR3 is TGCAGCTTCCTGACAGGGCGGGATGGCTACACCTTC.

The CDR3 region is CASSLAGSPTQGEQYF. DNA of the CDR3: TGCGCCAGCAGCTTGGCAGGATCCCCAACCCAGGGGGAGCAGTACTTC. The chain has TRBV5-1 and TRBJ2-7; possible D gene TRBD1, 6 bases. The ends were cut back, 0 bases at V and 7 bases at J, with 20 bases in the middle. This CDR3 has 16 amino acids. CDR1 SGHRS and CDR2 YFSETQ come from the germline V gene.

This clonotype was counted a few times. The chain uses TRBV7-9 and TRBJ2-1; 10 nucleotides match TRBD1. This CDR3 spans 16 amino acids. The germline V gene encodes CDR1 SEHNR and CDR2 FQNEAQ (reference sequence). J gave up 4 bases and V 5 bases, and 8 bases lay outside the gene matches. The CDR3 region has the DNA TGTGCCAGCAGCACCAACCGGGACAGGGGTTACAATGAGCAGTTCTTC. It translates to CASSTNRDRGYNEQFF.

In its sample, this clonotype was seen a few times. CDR3 loop: CASSPWESPYEQYF. For the CDR3, the DNA is TGTGCCAGCAGCCCCTGGGAGTCGCCGTACGAGCAGTACTTC. The chain recombines TRBV7-9 with TRBJ2-7, with D possibly matching TRBD2 (5 bases). V was clipped by 5 bases and J by 4 bases, with 15 bases between them. Germline values: CDR1 SEHNR, CDR2 FQNEAQ (reference sequence). This CDR3 comprises 14 residues.

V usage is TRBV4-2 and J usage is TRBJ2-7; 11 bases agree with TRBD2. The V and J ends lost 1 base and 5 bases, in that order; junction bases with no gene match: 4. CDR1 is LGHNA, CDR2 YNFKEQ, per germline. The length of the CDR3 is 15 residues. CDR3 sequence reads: CASSQGGLAGNEQYF. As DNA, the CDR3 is TGTGCCAGCAGCCAAGGAGGACTAGCGGGCAACGAGCAGTACTTC.

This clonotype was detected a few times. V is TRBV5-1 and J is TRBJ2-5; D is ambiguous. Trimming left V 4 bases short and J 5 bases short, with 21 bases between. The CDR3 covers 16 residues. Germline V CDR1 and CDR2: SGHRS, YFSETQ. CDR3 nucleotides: TGCGCCAGCAGCGAATCTGGCGGCGGCCTGAGGGAGACCCAGTACTTC. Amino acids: CASSESGGGLRETQYF.

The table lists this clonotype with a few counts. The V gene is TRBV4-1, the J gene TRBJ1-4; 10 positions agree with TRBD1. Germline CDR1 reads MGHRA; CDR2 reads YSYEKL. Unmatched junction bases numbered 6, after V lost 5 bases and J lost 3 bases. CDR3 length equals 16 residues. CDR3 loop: CASSTDRGPANEKLFF. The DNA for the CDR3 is TGCGCCAGCAGCACTGACAGGGGGCCGGCTAATGAAAAACTGTTTTTT.

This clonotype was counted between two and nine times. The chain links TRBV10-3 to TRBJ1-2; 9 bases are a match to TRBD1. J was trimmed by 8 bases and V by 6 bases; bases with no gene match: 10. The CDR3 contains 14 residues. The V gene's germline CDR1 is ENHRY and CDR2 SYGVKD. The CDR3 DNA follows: TGTGCCATCAGCGACGGGACAGGGACAAGGGGCTACACCTTC. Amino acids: CAISDGTGTRGYTF.

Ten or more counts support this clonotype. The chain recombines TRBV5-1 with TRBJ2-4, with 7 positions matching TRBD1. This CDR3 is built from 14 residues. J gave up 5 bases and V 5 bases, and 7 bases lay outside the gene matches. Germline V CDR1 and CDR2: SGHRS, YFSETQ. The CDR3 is CASRPGTEQNIQYF. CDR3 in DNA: TGCGCCAGCAGGCCAGGGACAGAGCAAAACATTCAGTACTTC. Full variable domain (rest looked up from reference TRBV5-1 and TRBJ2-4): KAGVTQTPRYLIKTRGQQVTLSCSPISGHRSVSWYQQTPGQGLQFLFEYFSETQRNKGNFPGRFSGRQFSNSRSEMNVSTLELGDSALYLCASRPGTEQNIQYFGAGTRLSVL.

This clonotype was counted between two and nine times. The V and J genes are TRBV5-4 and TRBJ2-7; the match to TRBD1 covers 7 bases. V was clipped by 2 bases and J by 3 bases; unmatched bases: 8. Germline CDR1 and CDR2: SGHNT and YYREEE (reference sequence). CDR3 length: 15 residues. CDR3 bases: TGTGCCAGCAGCTTTGGGAGCCGGGACAGCTACGAGCAGTACTTC. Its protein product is CASSFGSRDSYEQYF.

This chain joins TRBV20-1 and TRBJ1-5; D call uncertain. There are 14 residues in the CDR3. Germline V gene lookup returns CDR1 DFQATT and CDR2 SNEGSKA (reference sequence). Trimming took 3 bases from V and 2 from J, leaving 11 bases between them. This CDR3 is CSASPGNGNQPQHF. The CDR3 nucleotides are TGCAGTGCTAGTCCGGGGAATGGCAATCAGCCCCAGCATTTT.

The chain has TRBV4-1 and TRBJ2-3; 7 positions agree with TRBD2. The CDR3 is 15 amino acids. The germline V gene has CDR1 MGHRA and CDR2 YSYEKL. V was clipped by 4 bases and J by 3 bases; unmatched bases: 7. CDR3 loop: CASSPLTSKTDTQYF. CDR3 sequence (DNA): TGCGCCAGCAGCCCTTTGACTAGCAAGACAGATACGCAGTATTTT.

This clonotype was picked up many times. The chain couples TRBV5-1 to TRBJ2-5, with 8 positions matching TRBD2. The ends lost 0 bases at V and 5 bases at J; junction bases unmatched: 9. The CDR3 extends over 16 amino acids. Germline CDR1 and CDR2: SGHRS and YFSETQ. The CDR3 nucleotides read TGCGCCAGCAGCTTGGGGGCTAGCGGGCCCTTGGAGACCCAGTACTTC. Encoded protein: CASSLGASGPLETQYF.